This TCR beta chain derives from a study of blood T cells in healthy people across ages. Germline assignment: CDR1 DFQATT and CDR2 SNEGSKA (reference sequence). The CDR3 is 11 amino acids. V was pared by 1 base and J by 11 bases, with 11 bases between. Primers used in a second PCR of about 7 to 11 cycles were a sample-barcoded 5' primer and a J-beta primer mix. Each cDNA was tagged by a template-switch adaptor containing 12 random nucleotides. In TCRdb, the 5' RACE reads were re-called with MiXCR into one record per CDR3 protein. The table records 1.8 million or so distinct CDR3 sequences, about two fifths of them present only once. This clonotype has a handful of counts.

The rearrangement uses TRBV20-1 and TRBJ1-1, with a weak D call TRBD1 (6 bases). Source material: blood. The TCR originated in a human donor in good health. The CDR3 loop is CSARGTGIAFF. Written as DNA, the CDR3 is TGCAGTGCTAGAGGTACAGGGATTGCTTTCTTT.